The rows below give T cell receptor beta chains drawn from one sample of a study of persistence of HIV-infected CD4 T cells. Data came from immunoSEQ multiplex PCR; TCRdb stores just in-frame clones and leaves some out. Of some 23,000 clones listed, 74% are singletons. These TCRs' antigens remain unknown. This material consisted of CD4+ T cells sorted from PBMCs after approximately 20-hour stimulation, taken from a patient who received antiretroviral therapy. These receptors came from an adult man with HIV who was CMV-seropositive. Each CDR3 is given with its conserved first and last residue. D genes are given only for firm matches. Not all rows give a size; the values are once, few, many and, for expanded clones, a class.

>.|TRBV5-1|.|TRBJ1-4
CASSLGATNEKLFF
TGCGCCAGCAGCTTGGGAGCTACTAATGAAAAACTGTTTTTT
>.|TRBV11-3|.|TRBJ1-6
CASSLALNSPLHF
TGTGCCAGCAGCTTAGCGCTGAATTCACCCCTCCACTTT
>.|TRBV5-4|.|TRBJ2-6
CASSGGPTGVGANVLTF
TGTGCCAGCAGCGGGGGGCCTACAGGGGTTGGGGCCAACGTCCTGACTTTC
>TRBD2|TRBV10-2|.|TRBJ2-3
CASSPGLLITDTQYF
TGCGCCAGCAGTCCGGGACTACTCATCACAGATACGCAGTATTTT
>TRBD2|TRBV28|.|TRBJ2-3
CASATRERGGQYF
TGTGCCAGCGCAACCCGGGAGCGGGGGGGACAGTATTTT
>.|TRBV21-1|.|TRBJ2-2
CASSKYETGGETGELFF
TGTGCCAGCAGCAAATACGAGACAGGGGGCGAGACCGGGGAGCTGTTTTTT
>.|TRBV10-3|once|TRBJ1-6
CAISELGAENSPLHF
TGTGCCATCAGTGAACTTGGTGCAGAGAATTCACCCCTCCACTTT
>.|TRBV4-2|.|TRBJ1-3
CASSQDPGESGNTIYF
TGTGCCAGCAGCCAAGATCCAGGGGAGTCTGGAAACACCATATATTTT
>.|TRBV5-1|few|TRBJ1-2
CASSLEPGINYGYTF
TGCGCCAGCAGCTTGGAGCCGGGGATTAACTATGGCTACACCTTC
>.|TRBV28|.|TRBJ2-7
CASSFQQIFEQYF
TGTGCCAGCAGTTTCCAACAGATTTTCGAGCAGTACTTC
>TRBD1|TRBV6-5|.|TRBJ2-7
CASSTGGYEQYF
TGTGCCAGCAGTACAGGGGGGTACGAGCAGTACTTC
>TRBD1|TRBV10-3|.|TRBJ1-2
CAISLTGEGYGYTF
TGTGCCATCAGCCTGACAGGGGAGGGCTATGGCTACACCTTC
>.|TRBV5-1|.|TRBJ1-3
CASSLSPGNTIYF
TGCGCCAGCAGCTTGAGTCCCGGAAACACCATATATTTT
>.|TRBV6-2/TRBV6-3|once|TRBJ1-5
CASSYPRTDSNQPQHF
TGTGCCAGCAGTTACCCCAGGACGGATAGCAATCAGCCCCAGCATTTT
>TRBD1|TRBV5-1|.|TRBJ1-4
CASSLATGTVNEKLFF
TGCGCCAGCAGCTTGGCAACCGGGACAGTTAATGAAAAACTGTTTTTT
>TRBD1|TRBV7-9|.|TRBJ2-2
CASSPHRDRGTGELFF
TGTGCCAGCAGCCCTCACCGGGACAGGGGCACCGGGGAGCTGTTTTTT
>TRBD1|TRBV7-9|.|TRBJ2-1
CASSNRDSTYNEQFF
TGTGCCAGCAGCAACCGGGACAGTACCTACAATGAGCAGTTCTTC
>.|TRBV18|.|TRBJ2-5
CASSLNEETQYF
TGTGCCAGCTCACTCAACGAAGAGACCCAGTACTTC
>.|TRBV7-2|.|TRBJ2-1
CARPEPSWGAQEFF
TGTGCCAGGCCCGAGCCTTCCTGGGGGGCACAGGAGTTCTTC
>.|TRBV28|.|TRBJ2-7
CASSPHRTGQGGYEQYF
TGTGCCAGCAGTCCACATCGCACGGGCCAGGGGGGGTACGAGCAGTACTTC
>TRBD1|TRBV19|.|TRBJ2-1
CASSPRGQEINEQFF
TGTGCCAGTAGTCCGCGGGGACAGGAAATTAATGAGCAGTTCTTC